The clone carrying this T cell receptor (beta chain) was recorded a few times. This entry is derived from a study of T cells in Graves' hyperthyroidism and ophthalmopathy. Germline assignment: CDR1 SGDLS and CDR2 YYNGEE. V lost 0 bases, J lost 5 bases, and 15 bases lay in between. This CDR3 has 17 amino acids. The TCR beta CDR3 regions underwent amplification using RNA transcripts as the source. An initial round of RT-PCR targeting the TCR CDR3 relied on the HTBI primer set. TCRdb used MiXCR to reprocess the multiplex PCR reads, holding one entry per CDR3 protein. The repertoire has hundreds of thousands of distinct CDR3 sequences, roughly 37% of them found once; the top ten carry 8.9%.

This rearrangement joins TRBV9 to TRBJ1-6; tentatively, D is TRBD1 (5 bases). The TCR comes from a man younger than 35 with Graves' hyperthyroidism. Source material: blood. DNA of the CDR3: TGTGCCAGCAGCGTAGGACAGCGGCCCCTCAATAATTCACCCCTCCACTTT. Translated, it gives CASSVGQRPLNNSPLHF.